These 25 T cell receptor beta chains were sequenced from one sample in a study of T-cell memory formation after mild COVID-19. MiXCR, applied by TCRdb to the 5' RACE reads, yields one record per CDR3 protein. The table has under 600,000 distinct CDR3 sequences, about a fifth seen once. Sequenced sample: PBMCs or a T cell subset sorted from them (not recorded which). All receptors derive from an adult woman who had mild COVID-19 (a few samples of this study predate the infection). Cell type and time point are not known.

The V gene is TRBV5-1, the J gene TRBJ1-1; perhaps TRBD1 as D (5 bases). Germline V CDR1 and CDR2: SGHRS, YFSETQ. The V end lost 4 bases, the J end lost 3 bases, and 7 bases lay between the germline ends. The CDR3 has 12 amino acids. CDR3 sequence (DNA): TGCGCCAGCAGCAGGACACACACTGAAGCTTTCTTT. This encodes CASSRTHTEAFF.

The chain joins TRBV7-6 to TRBJ1-2; D may be TRBD1 (6 bases). The CDR3 has 17 residues. With 5 bases removed from V and 0 bases from J, the gap between germline ends came to 19 bases. The germline CDR1 and CDR2 sequences are SGHVS and FNYEAQ. Written as DNA, the CDR3 is TGTGCCAGCAGCCGACCCCGACAGGCAGCCACTAACTATGGCTACACCTTC. The encoded protein is CASSRPRQAATNYGYTF.

The chain has TRBV20-1 and TRBJ2-5; TRBD2 matches at 14 bases. The V gene's germline CDR1 is DFQATT and CDR2 SNEGSKA (reference sequence). The CDR3 is made up of 16 amino acids. The V and J ends lost 5 bases and 4 bases, in that order; junction bases with no gene match: 9. For the CDR3, the DNA is TGCAGTGCTGGGCCGACTAGCGGGGGGGCATTAGAGACCCAGTACTTC. Its translation: CSAGPTSGGALETQYF.

The chain employs TRBV6-1 and TRBJ2-5; TRBD1 matches at 9 bases. This CDR3 contains 18 residues. The junction had 11 bases not matched to a gene; V was cut back by 1 base and J by 2 bases. Germline V gene lookup returns CDR1 MNHNS and CDR2 SASEGT. The CDR3 DNA follows: TGTGCCAGCAGTGAAGACTTACGACAGGGGGACCCGCAAGAGACCCAGTACTTC. As protein: CASSEDLRQGDPQETQYF.

The CDR3 DNA is TGTGCCAGCAGTCCCGACAGGGCTCGATATGGCTACACCTTC. Translating it yields CASSPDRARYGYTF. The chain links TRBV6-5 to TRBJ1-2; 7 bases match TRBD1. The CDR3 length is 14 residues. Germline V CDR1 and CDR2: MNHEY, SVGAGI. The J segment lost 5 bases and the V segment lost 5 bases, leaving 8 bases of the junction unmatched.

This clonotype was counted between two and nine times. CDR3 loop: CASSFERGGSGTDTQYF. The CDR3 DNA sequence: TGTGCCAGCAGCTTTGAGCGGGGGGGGTCTGGGACAGATACGCAGTATTTT. The gene calls are TRBV7-6 and TRBJ2-3; TRBD2 matches at 10 bases. Germline CDR1 SGHVS, CDR2 FNYEAQ. The CDR3 sequence is 17 residues long. Unmatched junction bases numbered 9, after V lost 3 bases and J lost 3 bases. Full variable domain (outside the CDR3, taken from reference TRBV7-6 and TRBJ2-3): GAGVSQSPRYKVTKRGQDVALRCDPISGHVSLYWYRQALGQGPEFLTYFNYEAQQDKSGLPNDRFSAERPEGSISTLTIQRTEQRDSAMYRCASSFERGGSGTDTQYFGPGTRLTVL.

The chain joins TRBV20-1 to TRBJ2-1; D possibly corresponds to TRBD2 (7 bases). Trimming pared 0 bases from V and 0 bases from J, leaving 12 bases between. This CDR3 is built from 16 residues. Germline CDR1 DFQATT, CDR2 SNEGSKA (reference sequence). The CDR3 protein is CSARDTRGRSYNEQFF. For the CDR3, the DNA is TGCAGTGCTAGAGATACGCGGGGGCGCTCCTACAATGAGCAGTTCTTC.

This clonotype has a count of ten or more. The chain combines TRBV7-6 with TRBJ2-5; possibly TRBD1 or TRBD2 for D (6 bases each). This CDR3 is built from 11 residues. Germline V gene data show CDR1 as SGHVS and CDR2 as FNYEAQ. V lost 8 bases and J 9 bases, leaving 13 bases between the germline ends. The CDR3 region has the DNA TGTGCCAGCCGGGGGCGGATCGCCCAGTACTTC. It is translated as CASRGRIAQYF.

This chain uses TRBV6-5 with TRBJ2-7; D not resolved. The CDR3 runs 15 residues. Trimming took 1 base from V and 7 from J, leaving 17 bases between them. The V gene's germline CDR1 is MNHEY and CDR2 SVGAGI. The CDR3: CASSYYQPTGGEQYF. CDR3 bases: TGTGCCAGCAGTTACTACCAGCCCACCGGTGGGGAGCAGTACTTC.

The rearrangement links TRBV18 to TRBJ2-1; TRBD1 is a possible D gene (6 bases). The CDR3 contains 13 residues. V lost 4 bases and J 9 bases, leaving 13 bases between the germline ends. Germline CDR1 and CDR2: KGHSH and LQKENI. CDR3 sequence (DNA): TGTGCCAGCTCACAAGGACAGACCGGTGAGCAGTTCTTC. Encoded protein: CASSQGQTGEQFF.

This clonotype has more than one count but fewer than ten. This chain uses TRBV4-2 with TRBJ1-2, with a weak D call TRBD1 (5 bases). Trimming removed 0 bases at V and 1 base at J, with 15 bases between. This CDR3 region has 17 residues. Germline V lookup: CDR1 LGHNA, CDR2 YNFKEQ. The CDR3 sequence is CASSQDLGAGNNYGYTF. The CDR3 bases are TGTGCCAGCAGCCAAGACCTAGGGGCAGGGAATAACTATGGCTACACCTTC.

V is TRBV5-6 and J is TRBJ2-1; TRBD2 is a possible D gene (5 bases). The V gene lost 5 bases and the J gene lost 4 bases, with 22 bases spanning the gap. The CDR3 covers 17 residues. Germline CDR1 and CDR2: SGHDT and YYEEEE. The CDR3 nucleotides are TGTGCCAGCAGACTTCGCCGTTGGGAGCAGGATTACAATGAGCAGTTCTTC. Translated: CASRLRRWEQDYNEQFF.

This clonotype was observed a few times. This sequence joins TRBV15 and TRBJ1-1; weak D call: TRBD1 (5 bases). V shed 1 base and J shed 1 base, with 7 bases lying between them. The germline V gene encodes CDR1 LNHNV and CDR2 YYDKDF (reference sequence). This CDR3 is 14 amino acids long. The CDR3 loop is CATSRVTGNTEAFF. The DNA of the CDR3 is TGTGCCACCAGCAGAGTTACAGGGAACACTGAAGCTTTCTTT.

The chain employs TRBV6-6 and TRBJ2-2; D is possibly TRBD1 (7 bases). V lost 8 bases and J 3 bases, leaving 13 bases between the germline ends. The CDR3 has 14 residues. Germline CDR1 MNHNY, CDR2 SVGAGI (reference sequence). CDR3 in amino acids: CASSRRGDTGELFF. CDR3 DNA: TGTGCCAGCTCTCGCAGGGGGGACACCGGGGAGCTGTTTTTT.

The chain carries TRBV3-1 and TRBJ1-5; no definite D call. In germline, CDR1 is LGHDT, CDR2 YNNKEL (reference sequence). V shed 3 bases and J shed 9 bases, with 12 bases lying between them. This CDR3 is built from 13 residues. CDR3 protein: CASSQQLSGPQHF. The CDR3 region has the DNA TGTGCCAGCAGCCAGCAGTTAAGCGGGCCCCAGCATTTT.

This clonotype was counted a few times. Its ends do not fully match the called genes, so a read error is possible. The chain employs TRBV5-6 and TRBJ2-7, with 7 bases lining up with TRBD2. This CDR3 contains 12 residues. Looked up from germline, CDR1 is SGHDT and CDR2 is YYEEEE. The CDR3 DNA follows: TGTGCCAGCAGGGGGGGGGACGGTCGAGTTCGCTTC. This codes for CASRGGDGRVRF.

The chain has TRBV5-1 and TRBJ2-7, with no clear D. CDR3 length: 14 amino acids. The germline V gene encodes CDR1 SGHRS and CDR2 YFSETQ. V shed 1 base and J shed 1 base, with 9 bases lying between them. CDR3 residues: CASSLTEGSYEQYF. The CDR3 region has the DNA TGCGCCAGCAGCTTGACAGAAGGATCCTACGAGCAGTACTTC.

This chain joins TRBV6-1 and TRBJ2-1; 8 bases line up with TRBD2. The V gene end was trimmed by 6 bases and the J gene end by 0 bases; junction bases not matched to a gene: 4. Germline values: CDR1 MNHNS, CDR2 SASEGT. The CDR3 has 15 amino acids. Here the CDR3 DNA reads TGTGCCAGCAGCGAGCGGGGGTCCTCCTACAATGAGCAGTTCTTC. Translating gives CASSERGSSYNEQFF.

This chain uses TRBV6-5 with TRBJ2-3; the D is unclear. This CDR3 spans 13 amino acids. CDR1 is MNHEY and CDR2 is SVGAGI in the germline V gene. Trimming took off 0 bases at V and 4 bases at J, with 5 bases between the two ends. For the CDR3, the DNA is TGTGCCAGCAGTTACTCGTTCGCAGATACGCAGTATTTT. Protein sequence: CASSYSFADTQYF.

The J gene is TRBJ1-3, the V gene TRBV6-5; D is ambiguous. V shed 0 bases and J shed 4 bases, with 4 bases lying between them. The CDR3 is 13 amino acids. Looked up from germline, CDR1 is MNHEY and CDR2 is SVGAGI. The CDR3 DNA reads TGTGCCAGCAGTTACTCTCCGGGAAACACCATATATTTT. Its translation: CASSYSPGNTIYF.

This chain uses TRBV6-2 or TRBV6-3 with TRBJ1-2; D unclear. The CDR3 is made up of 12 amino acids. In germline, CDR1 is MNHEY, CDR2 SVGEGT. Trimming took off 0 bases at V and 8 bases at J, with 7 bases between the two ends. Here the CDR3 DNA reads TGTGCCAGCAGTTACTCGATCGCGGGCTACACCTTC. Translating it yields CASSYSIAGYTF.

The chain is built from TRBV10-3 and TRBJ1-3, with TRBD1 identical over 7 bases. Trimming at V came to 0 bases and at J to 0 bases, leaving 2 bases not matched to a gene. In germline, CDR1 is ENHRY, CDR2 SYGVKD. There are 16 residues in the CDR3. The CDR3 region has the DNA TGTGCCATCAGTGAGTCCGGGACAGTCTCTGGAAACACCATATATTTT. Translation: CAISESGTVSGNTIYF.

This clonotype has only a few counts. The chain couples TRBV12-3 or TRBV12-4 to TRBJ2-2, with unresolved D. CDR3 length: 12 residues. V gave up 2 bases and J gave up 6 bases, with 4 bases separating them. The CDR3 sequence is CASSLISGELFF. CDR3 coding DNA: TGTGCCAGCAGTTTAATCTCCGGGGAGCTGTTTTTT.

This clonotype was seen more than once but under ten times. The CDR3 DNA sequence: TGTGCCAGCAGCTTAGGGTGGGGGAGAGGCACAGATACGCAGTATTTT. Protein: CASSLGWGRGTDTQYF. The rearrangement uses TRBV7-2 and TRBJ2-3; D is perhaps TRBD1 or TRBD2 (5 bases each). Trimming pared 1 base from V and 1 base from J, leaving 12 bases between. This CDR3 comprises 16 residues. Germline CDR1 reads SGHTA; CDR2 reads FQGNSA.

This clonotype was seen ten or more times. This chain joins TRBV7-8 and TRBJ1-1; no firm D call. The V gene's germline CDR1 is SGHVS and CDR2 FQNEAQ. The CDR3 has 15 amino acids. The V and J ends lost 5 bases and 1 base respectively, with 14 bases between them. The CDR3 DNA is TGTGCCAGCAGCCCACCCACGGGGTGGAACACTGAAGCTTTCTTT. Translation: CASSPPTGWNTEAFF.